These 5 T cell receptor beta chains came from one sample sequenced in a study of blood T cells in healthy people across ages. Then a second PCR, running roughly 6 to 12 cycles, was carried out with a sample-barcoded 5' primer and a J-beta primer mix. Using its own MiXCR run on the 5' RACE reads, TCRdb lists one record per CDR3 protein. Among about 2 million distinct CDR3 sequences, roughly 50% were seen once, and the ten largest hold over 2%. Sequencing was carried out using blood. The receptors were gathered from a woman aged 40 to 50 in good health.

There are many counts of this clonotype. V gene TRBV7-2 combines with J gene TRBJ2-1; D is uncertain. The V end lost 6 bases, the J end lost 9 bases, and 6 bases lay between the germline ends. Germline CDR1 and CDR2: SGHTA and FQGNSA. The CDR3 totals 10 residues. The CDR3 spells CASSFPEQFF. CDR3 nucleotide sequence: TGTGCCAGCAGTTTTCCTGAGCAGTTCTTC.

The chain is built from TRBV20-1 and TRBJ2-5; D possibly corresponds to TRBD2 (6 bases). V was clipped by 5 bases and J by 4 bases, with 14 bases between them. The germline V gene encodes CDR1 DFQATT and CDR2 SNEGSKA (reference sequence). This CDR3 comprises 13 residues. In DNA, the CDR3 is TGCAGTGCTTCCCGGGGGATCACAGAGACCCAGTACTTC. Protein: CSASRGITETQYF.

The chain links TRBV7-2 to TRBJ2-7; 7 nucleotides match TRBD1. The DNA end lines up better with TRBJ2-4; the J call may be wrong. The CDR3 is 16 amino acids. Germline V gives CDR1 SGHTA, CDR2 FQGNSA. The CDR3 is CASSQTGRRAKNIQYF. In DNA form, the CDR3 reads TGTGCCAGCAGCCAGACAGGGAGAAGAGCCAAAAACATTCAGTACTTC.

This clonotype has only a few counts. The rearrangement joins TRBV6-2 or TRBV6-3 to TRBJ2-3; possibly TRBD2 for D (5 bases). Germline V gene sequence: CDR1 MNHEY, CDR2 SVGEGT. The CDR3 runs to 15 residues. V gave up 5 bases and J gave up 4 bases, with 16 bases separating them. The CDR3 is CASSGLRPESDTQYF. The DNA for the CDR3 is TGTGCCAGCAGTGGACTTAGGCCCGAATCAGATACGCAGTATTTT.

The rearrangement joins TRBV4-3 to TRBJ1-2; no firm D call. CDR3 size: 14 residues. Germline CDR1 and CDR2: LGHNA and YSLEER. Trimming removed 1 base from V and 6 bases from J, with 12 bases in between. CDR3 sequence: CASSQAKERHGYTF. CDR3 coding DNA: TGCGCCAGCAGCCAAGCCAAGGAACGCCATGGCTACACCTTC.